This TCR beta chain emerged from a study of T cells after yellow fever vaccination. Germline V gene lookup returns CDR1 DFQATT and CDR2 SNEGSKA (reference sequence). The CDR3 runs 13 residues. Deletions cut 5 bases from V and 9 bases from J, with 17 bases between. Using its own MiXCR run on the 5' RACE reads, TCRdb lists one record per CDR3 protein. Of under 55,000 distinct CDR3 sequences listed, about 6.8% are singletons. At least ten counts were recorded for this clonotype. Material: CD8+ T cells not binding an NS4B(214-222) dextramer, sorted from PBMCs, obtained 45 days after the yellow fever booster vaccination. The sequence derives from a man aged 25 to 45 who received the YFV17D yellow fever vaccine. The chain links TRBV20-1 to TRBJ2-1, with D perhaps TRBD1 (8 bases). CDR3 sequence: CSADLTGGVEQFF. In DNA form, the CDR3 reads TGCAGTGCTGATCTAACAGGGGGGGTTGAGCAGTTCTTC.